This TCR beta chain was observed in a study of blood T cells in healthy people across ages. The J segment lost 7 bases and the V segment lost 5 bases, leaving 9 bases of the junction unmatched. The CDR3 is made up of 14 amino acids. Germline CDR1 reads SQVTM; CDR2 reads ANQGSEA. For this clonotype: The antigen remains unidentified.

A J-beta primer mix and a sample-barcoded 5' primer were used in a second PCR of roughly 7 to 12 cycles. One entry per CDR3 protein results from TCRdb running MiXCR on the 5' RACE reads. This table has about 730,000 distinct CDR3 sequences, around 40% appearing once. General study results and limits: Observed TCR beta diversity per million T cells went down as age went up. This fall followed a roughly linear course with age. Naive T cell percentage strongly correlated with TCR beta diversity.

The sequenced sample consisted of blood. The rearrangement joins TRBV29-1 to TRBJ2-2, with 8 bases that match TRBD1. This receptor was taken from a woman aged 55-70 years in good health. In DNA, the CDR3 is TGCAGCGTTTTGGACAGGGCCATGGGCGGGGAGCTGTTTTTT. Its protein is CSVLDRAMGGELFF.